The following is a T cell receptor (beta chain) sequence with its context. From germline, CDR1 is SNHLY and CDR2 FYNNEI. V was pared by 7 bases and J by 3 bases, with 15 bases between. The CDR3 totals 14 residues. Generated by immunoSEQ multiplex PCR, the TCRdb table keeps only in-frame clones and is missing some. This sample has about 980,000 clones, with over 75% found just once. This sample was taken from a study of shared clonotypes between healthy human individuals. Sequenced material: memory CD4+ T cells sorted from blood. Stated subset: CD45RA-negative fraction. The rearrangement links TRBV2 to TRBJ1-2; possible D gene TRBD1, 6 bases. This TCR was recovered from a man aged 18-30 years in good health. CDR3 nucleotides: TGTGCCAGCAACCGGGGGGCGTTAGACTATGGCTACACCTTC. Translation gives CASNRGALDYGYTF.